This T cell receptor (beta chain) comes out of a study of T cell responses to AZD1222 COVID-19 vaccine (dated by TCRdb to the early 2020s). Regarding the research as a whole: AZD1222 recipients whose second dose came at about 4 weeks and those whose second dose came at about 12 weeks were combined into one group, since spike-specific TCR depth and breadth did not differ between the two schedules. TCR sequencing covered fewer than 250 trial participants: 207 given two doses of AZD1222 and about 26 given two doses of MenACWY control vaccine. Trial participants were enrolled into age subgroups of 18-55, 56-69 and 70-plus years, which contained approximately 150, 30 and 60 TCR-sequenced participants, respectively. Beyond this particular receptor, the publication reports: In the small 56-69-year group, the increase in depth fell short of significance, most likely because of low power. Reportedly, close to half of the unique spike-specific TCRs recognized epitopes lying outside the regions that are mutated in the B.1.351 and B.1.1.7 variants. Because no samples from the day 14 peak response were available, repertoires could be characterized only after the peak T cell response. The vaccine-associated CD4 TCRs covered the entire spike protein, and the dominant responses fell in regions 160-218 and 743-854. Conclusions about previously exposed vaccinees are limited because only five to seven AZD1222 recipients were SARS-CoV-2 seropositive at baseline. Participants were mostly white British and included more females than males, and it was suggested by the authors that clonal diversity may have been underestimated. After two AZD1222 doses, spike-specific TCR breadth and depth were significantly higher than at day 0 and than in MenACWY recipients.

A remark on this clone: Which antigen it targets is not known. Base qualities were left out, and no much larger clone turns up one base away.

From cysteine to phenylalanine, the CDR3 is 12 amino acids long. Only the CDR3 part of the read is kept: 36 bases, read in frame from the first base. Reading the germline V gene (reference sequence) gives CDR1 SEHNR and CDR2 FQNEAQ. V is pared back by 1 base and J by 5 bases, with 3 bases lying between the germline termini. The time point label, as the study defines it: baseline before first vaccination. The vaccinee samples were drawn from two UK trials, COV001 and COV002, one of which was a single-blind randomized controlled phase 2/3 trial testing AZD1222 (ChAdOx1 nCoV-19) in healthy adults. For TCRbeta chain sequencing, PBMC samples from trial participants were taken at day 0 and at day 28 after the second dose. The CDR3 regions of human TCRbeta chains were analyzed by immunosequencing. For the original study's pipeline: Repertoire TCRs were matched against a reference library of SARS-CoV-2-specific TCRs generated with the MIRA antigen-specificity platform. Breadth meant the fraction of unique TCRs that were SARS-CoV-2-associated, whereas depth meant the fraction of total T cells that were SARS-CoV-2-associated. Using the MIRA data, each spike-specific TCR was mapped to the spike region that the TCR reacts to and placed in a CD4 or CD8 class. Log10-transformed breadth and depth values were compared by one-way ANOVA with Sidak's multiple comparisons tests. The clones in this table, taken by TCRdb from immuneACCESS, are in-frame only. Not every clone is retained; where verified, under half of the shortfall comes from an unresolved V gene, and the cause of the rest is unknown. The DNA gave D and trimming, while V, J and clone size come from that table. The sample table contains 110,000 to 150,000 clones; only one count was recorded for around nine tenths of them. Together, the top ten hold around 3.6% of the sample.

The rearrangement combines TRBV7-9 with TRBJ2-1; the D gene identity is not certain. Specimen: peripheral blood, collected on day 0 of AZD1222 vaccination. The receptor's source is an adult in good health. The CDR3 has the sequence CASSLGDNEQFF. In nucleotide form, the sequence is TGTGCCAGCAGCTTAGGCGACAATGAGCAGTTCTTC. The variable domain in full, with residues beyond the CDR3 obtained from the reference TRBV7-9 and TRBJ2-1 genes, is DTGVSQNPRHKITKRGQNVTFRCDPISEHNRLYWYRQTLGQGPEFLTYFQNEAQLEKSRLLSDRFSAERPKGSFSTLEIQRTEQGDSAMYLCASSLGDNEQFFGPGTRLTVL.